These 17 T cell receptor beta chains were sequenced from one sample in a study of tumor and adjacent non-tumor tissue in lung cancer. The template was RNA from unsorted bulk tissue. A modified ARM-PCR protocol with three rounds of nested PCR amplified TCRbeta. Each CDR3 protein is one row after TCRdb ran MiXCR on the multiplex PCR reads. This repertoire shows some 93,000 distinct CDR3 sequences, approximately 70% found once; its top ten account for around 18%. Material: lung tumor tissue. These receptors all stem from a man aged 55 to 70 with non-small cell lung cancer.

The chain has TRBV11-3 and TRBJ2-1; 7 nucleotides match TRBD2. This CDR3 contains 15 residues. The V and J ends lost 5 bases and 3 bases, in that order; junction bases with no gene match: 7. CDR1 and CDR2 (germline): SGHNT, YENEEA. The CDR3 sequence is CASSPSGMGYNEQFF. The CDR3 DNA reads TGTGCCAGCAGCCCCAGCGGGATGGGCTACAATGAGCAGTTCTTC.

About this clonotype itself: This is likely a read error, given that the CDR3 carries no conserved phenylalanine or tryptophan at its end. V usage is TRBV5-1 and J usage is TRBJ2-3; 8 bases are shared with TRBD2. CDR1 and CDR2 (germline): SGHRS, YFSETQ. J was trimmed by 3 bases and V by 0 bases; bases with no gene match: 3. The CDR3 length is 15 residues. Here the CDR3 reads CASSLVLAGTDTQYS. As DNA, the CDR3 is TGCGCCAGCAGCTTGGTGCTAGCGGGTACAGATACGCAGTATTCT.

On this clonotype: The missing conserved phenylalanine or tryptophan at the end of this CDR3 makes a read error likely. This rearrangement joins TRBV12-3 or TRBV12-4 to TRBJ1-5, with a possible D match to TRBD1 (6 bases). This CDR3 has 13 amino acids. The CDR3 DNA reads as TGCGCCAGCAGGCGGACAGAAGGACAGCCCCAGCATGTT. As protein: CASRRTEGQPQHV.

There are many counts of this clonotype. The chain carries TRBV20-1 and TRBJ1-2; 8 bases agree with TRBD1. Germline V lookup: CDR1 DFQATT, CDR2 SNEGSKA (reference sequence). This CDR3 has 16 amino acids. With V trimmed by 0 bases and J by 4 bases, 10 bases remained unmatched. CDR3 amino acids: CSARDVDRGRAYGYTF. CDR3 bases: TGCAGTGCTAGAGATGTAGACAGGGGCCGGGCCTATGGCTACACCTTC.

About this clonotype itself: Since a much larger clone is just one base distant, this may be a read error. As the CDR3 is not closed by the conserved phenylalanine or tryptophan, this likely results from a read error. The chain carries TRBV28 and TRBJ2-6; 8 nucleotides align to TRBD1. Trimming at V came to 5 bases and at J to 4 bases, leaving 4 bases not matched to a gene. Germline V lookup: CDR1 MDHEN, CDR2 SYDVKM. The length of the CDR3 is 15 residues. CDR3 residues: CASSPTGAGANVLTL. The CDR3 DNA reads as TGTGCCAGCAGTCCGACAGGGGCCGGGGCCAACGTCCTGACTTTG.

This chain joins TRBV28 and TRBJ1-4; tentatively, D is TRBD1 (5 bases). V shed 6 bases and J shed 5 bases, with 16 bases lying between them. The CDR3 is made up of 15 amino acids. CDR1 and CDR2 (germline): MDHEN, SYDVKM. CDR3 sequence: CASRGLGKTNEKLFF. CDR3 DNA: TGTGCCAGCAGGGGGCTAGGGAAGACCAATGAAAAACTGTTTTTT.

This clonotype was counted a few times. This chain connects TRBV6-6 to TRBJ1-1; tentative D call: TRBD1 (6 bases). Germline values: CDR1 MNHNY, CDR2 SVGAGI (reference sequence). The CDR3 covers 13 residues. CDR3 DNA sequence: TGTGTCGGCAGTGCGCCGGGAGGGGGTGAAGCTTTCTTT. Encoded protein: CVGSAPGGGEAFF.

Concerning this clonotype itself: Compared with germline, one end of the junction differs, possibly owing to a read error. This chain uses TRBV6-5 with TRBJ1-5; D is possibly TRBD1 (5 bases). Germline V gene data show CDR1 as MNHEY and CDR2 as SVGAGI. The CDR3 runs to 13 residues. The CDR3 here is CASGIQEDQPHHF. In DNA form, the CDR3 reads TGTGCCAGCGGGATACAGGAGGATCAGCCCCATCATTTT.

The V call is TRBV29-1, the J call TRBJ2-1; perhaps D is TRBD1 or TRBD2 (5 bases each). Deletions cut 7 bases from V and 5 bases from J, with 12 bases between. The CDR3 consists of 12 residues. Germline assignment: CDR1 SQVTM and CDR2 ANQGSEA. The CDR3 bases are TGCAGCGCGGGGCTACTGGACAATGAGCAGTTCTTC. As protein: CSAGLLDNEQFF.

Details on this clonotype: At one of its ends the junction is not consistent with the germline gene, which may arise from a read error. V and J are TRBV11-1 and TRBJ1-1, with 7 nucleotides matching TRBD1. Germline V CDR1 and CDR2: SGHAT, FQDESV (reference sequence). The CDR3 loop spans 17 amino acids. CDR3 region: CATSLLRDSTVNTGAFF. The CDR3 DNA is TGTGCCACCAGCTTACTCAGGGACAGCACAGTTAACACTGGAGCTTTCTTT.

This clonotype occurred once. A junction end diverges from the germline sequence, so it may reflect a read error. This chain links TRBV4-1 with TRBJ2-1, with 10 nucleotides matching TRBD1. Germline assignment: CDR1 MGHRA and CDR2 YSYEKL. The CDR3 contains 15 residues. CDR3 sequence (DNA): TGCGCCAGCAGCCGAGTCGGGACAGGGGACAATAAGCAGTTCTTC. The encoded protein is CASSRVGTGDNKQFF.

As concerns this clonotype: This sequence may be a read error, since a much larger clone differs from it by one base. The rearrangement links TRBV28 to TRBJ2-1; unclear D gene. Germline values: CDR1 MDHEN, CDR2 SYDVKM. This CDR3 comprises 11 residues. V gave up 4 bases and J gave up 12 bases, with 10 bases separating them. The CDR3 sequence: CASSSPVRQFF. The CDR3, as DNA: TGTGCCAGCAGTTCGCCCGTACGGCAGTTCTTC.

With regard to this clonotype: One end of the junction is discordant with germline, which a read error may explain. V gene TRBV10-2 combines with J gene TRBJ2-7, with 7 positions matching TRBD1. Germline CDR1 WSHSY, CDR2 SAAADI. The CDR3 spans 11 residues. The CDR3 here is CASGDSYEQCF. CDR3 in DNA: TGCGCCAGCGGGGACAGTTACGAGCAGTGCTTC.

Worth noting for this clonotype: The junction shows a germline mismatch at one end, possibly a read error. The CDR3 region is CASSEPRTSGYNEQFF. CDR3 coding DNA: TGTGCCAGTAGTGAACCTAGGACTAGCGGATATAATGAGCAGTTCTTC. The chain has TRBV6-1 and TRBJ2-1, with 10 nucleotides matching TRBD2. Germline V lookup: CDR1 MNHNS, CDR2 SASEGT. CDR3 length: 16 residues.

To note about this clonotype: A much larger clone differs from this one at a single base, so this may be a read error. This sequence joins TRBV28 and TRBJ2-3; 11 nucleotides match TRBD2. The CDR3 length is 16 residues. Germline assignment: CDR1 MDHEN and CDR2 SYDVKM. CDR3 nucleotide sequence: TGTGCCAGCAGTTCCCGACTAGCGGGACGCACAGATATGCAGTATTTT. Translated: CASSSRLAGRTDMQYF.

In regard to this clonotype: A much larger clone is a single base away; this may be a read error. This chain joins TRBV4-1 and TRBJ1-2, with 7 bases that match TRBD1. The CDR3 spans 16 residues. Germline assignment: CDR1 MGHRA and CDR2 YSYEKL. The CDR3 protein is CTSSPPDREVDYGYTF. DNA of the CDR3: TGCACCAGCAGCCCGCCCGACAGGGAAGTCGACTATGGCTACACCTTC.

This clonotype was picked up many times. The rearrangement joins TRBV6-2 or TRBV6-3 to TRBJ2-7; a weak D match, TRBD2 (6 bases). CDR1 MNHEY and CDR2 SVGEGT come from the germline V gene. This CDR3 comprises 13 residues. V was pared by 8 bases and J by 2 bases, with 13 bases between. The CDR3 reads CASGSGATYEQYF. In nucleotides, the CDR3 is TGTGCCAGCGGGTCGGGAGCTACCTACGAGCAGTACTTC.